Below, one TCR beta chain is given with its context. The antigen is undetermined. In the original analysis: With immunoSEQ giving junction-only sequences and no quality scores, filtering differed. Clones were read by immunoSEQ multiplex PCR, and TCRdb kept only the in-frame ones, dropping some. D and trimming were read from the DNA, whereas the V and J calls and clone size are those reported in that table. The sample records 2 million to 2.5 million clones, approximately 93% being singletons. CDR1 and CDR2 (germline): MNHEY, SMNVEV (reference sequence). The V segment lost 6 bases and the J segment 4 bases; nucleotides outside the gene matches: 9. This CDR3 has 15 residues. These data belong to a study of shared clonotypes between healthy human individuals. Study conclusions and caveats: Depth was large, yet rarefaction showed that sorted-subset sequencing was incomplete. Among the subsets, naive ones generally showed larger estimated richness than memory ones. Some clonotypes were shared by all four sorted-subset donors, while others were not shared. The non-shared ones had lower generation probabilities than the shared ones.

The gene calls are TRBV27 and TRBJ1-2; 9 positions agree with TRBD1. The sequenced sample consisted of naive CD4+ T cells from PBMCs. The subset: CD45RA+ positively selected. The receptor was isolated from a man aged 18 to 30 in good health. Some clones in this sample may be carry-over from other donors' samples. The CDR3 DNA reads TGTGCCAGCAGAAACCGGGACAGGGCAGGCTATGGCTACACCTTC. Its translation is CASRNRDRAGYGYTF.